This T cell receptor (beta chain) was captured by sequencing in a study of OX40 agonist ivuxolimab in advanced cancers. Overall study context: Past anti-PD-1, anti-PD-L1 or anti-CTLA-4 therapy was accepted, and roughly 42% had received some.

Generated by immunoSEQ multiplex PCR, the TCRdb table keeps only in-frame clones and is missing some. The table has 52,000 or so clones, approximately 86% seen once; the top ten hold over 3%. V lost 1 base and J lost 2, with 6 bases in between. Germline CDR1 and CDR2: SNHLY and FYNNEI. CDR3 length equals 15 residues. The sample holds a few counts of this clone. The rearrangement uses TRBV2 and TRBJ1-6; D gene unclear. The receptor comes from an adult with an advanced solid tumor such as melanoma, head and neck, liver or kidney cancer. The sequencing used CD4+ or CD8+ T cells sorted from blood, collected in a trial of the OX40 agonist ivuxolimab. This CDR3 is CASSEVSAYNSPLHF. The CDR3 DNA reads TGTGCCAGCAGTGAAGTATCGGCCTATAATTCACCCCTCCACTTT.